Below, 5 T cell receptor beta chains from the same sample are listed, as sequenced in a study of CD4 T cells in relation to SARS-CoV-2 and coronaviruses. Method: immunoSEQ multiplex PCR; TCRdb's copy keeps in-frame clones and lacks some. The sample has nearly 70,000 clones, more than 80% seen once. CD4+ T cells from unexposed donors were obtained before the COVID-19 pandemic (2011-2018). Sequencing was performed on naive CD4+ T cells from PBMCs. Subset defined: naive CD4+ T cells isolated by negative enrichment. The receptors originated from a human donor in good health.

In its sample, this clone was seen a few times. J is TRBJ1-2 and V is TRBV6-5; D is perhaps TRBD1 (5 bases). CDR1 and CDR2 from the germline V gene are MNHEY and SVGAGI. Deletions cut 5 bases from V and 5 bases from J, with 12 bases between. This CDR3 contains 13 residues. The chain's CDR3 is CASSKGGAYGYTF. The CDR3 DNA is TGTGCCAGCAGTAAGGGCGGGGCATATGGCTACACCTTC.

The CDR3 bases are TGTGCCAGCAGCCAAAGCGGTGAGGGCTCCTACGAGCAGTACTTC. Translated: CASSQSGEGSYEQYF. The chain has TRBV4-2 and TRBJ2-7, with a weak D call TRBD2 (5 bases). Per germline, CDR1 LGHNA and CDR2 YNFKEQ. V was clipped by 2 bases and J by 0 bases, with 11 bases between them. The CDR3 extends over 15 amino acids.

The rearrangement links TRBV3-1 (or the pseudogene TRBV3-2) to TRBJ2-7; the D gene is possibly TRBD1 (5 bases). The germline V gene has CDR1 LGHDT and CDR2 YNNKEL (reference sequence). Trimming shortened V by 1 base and J by 2 bases, and 12 bases separated the two germline ends. This CDR3 spans 15 amino acids. CDR3 nucleotides: TGTGCCAGCAGCCAAGGTTTTGACAGTACCTACGAGCAGTACTTC. It codes for CASSQGFDSTYEQYF.

The chain is built from TRBV5-6 and TRBJ2-6; no definite D call. The germline V gene has CDR1 SGHDT and CDR2 YYEEEE. Trimming shortened V by 1 base and J by 0 bases, and 8 bases separated the two germline ends. This CDR3 has 16 residues. The CDR3 loop is CASSLIPSSGANVLTF. The CDR3 DNA reads TGTGCCAGCAGCTTGATCCCGAGCTCTGGGGCCAACGTCCTGACTTTC. Full variable domain (outside the CDR3, taken from reference TRBV5-6 and TRBJ2-6): DAGVTQSPTHLIKTRGQQVTLRCSPKSGHDTVSWYQQALGQGPQFIFQYYEEEERQRGNFPDRFSGHQFPNYSSELNVNALLLGDSALYLCASSLIPSSGANVLTFGAGSRLTVL.

This chain uses TRBV9 with TRBJ1-2; 8 bases are shared with TRBD1. This CDR3 contains 15 residues. V lost 3 bases to trimming and J lost 3 bases; unmatched junction nucleotides: 7. Germline CDR1 SGDLS, CDR2 YYNGEE. Here the CDR3 DNA reads TGTGCCAGCAGCGGGTATCACAGGGGGGACTATGGCTACACCTTC. This sequence encodes CASSGYHRGDYGYTF.